This T cell receptor beta chain originates from a study of T cells after yellow fever vaccination (dated by TCRdb to about 2019). Regarding the research as a whole: The SMART-Seq v4 Ultra Low Input RNA kit was used to prepare libraries from fractions with low cell numbers. Bulk TCR alpha and beta repertoires were sequenced longitudinally to track T-cell clones before and after primary and booster YFV17D yellow fever vaccination. Bulk PBMC replicates and cell subsets were isolated from blood drawn at multiple timepoints before and after both primary and secondary immunization. Two healthy male donors, one aged 18 to 29 and one aged 30 to 40 years, made up the cohort. General conclusions and limits of the study: A small fraction of clonotypes appeared in both the CD4 and CD8 compartments, likely as a result of convergent recombination. Most clones expanded after primary vaccination were re-detected after the booster (96% of CD4 and roughly 85% of CD8), suggesting broad memory maintenance. FACS-sorted repertoires could contain abundant contaminating clonotypes from the bulk population, so computational filtering was required. Because only two donors were included in the study, the extent to which the findings can be generalized is limited. The secondary T-cell response was found to be weaker but faster than the primary response, with a peak reached on day 5 rather than on day 15.

V gives up 8 bases and J gives up 2 bases, and the segment between their germline ends measures 14 bases. Taken from the germline V gene, the CDR1 and CDR2 loops are SGHTA and FQGNSA. The cysteine opens and the phenylalanine closes a CDR3 of 14 amino acids. This entry keeps only the CDR3 DNA: 42 bases, framed from base 1. Synthesis of TCR cDNA relied on 5'RACE template switching, a step that introduced a universal primer site along with unique molecular identifiers. Priming of cDNA synthesis was performed from both the TCR alpha and TCR beta constant segments. Library amplification used two PCR steps, and the second PCR step added sample barcodes and sequencing adapters. Sequencing of libraries was done on Illumina HiSeq 2500 (2x100 bp) or NovaSeq (2x150 bp). Per the original workflow: Reads were demultiplexed and collapsed into UMI consensus sequences with MIGEC, and V(D)J alignment was performed with MiXCR. Vaccine-responding clonotypes were identified with edgeR using replicate PBMC samples, with FDR below 0.01 and a log2 fold change above 5 up to day 15 being required. Each bulk clonotype was labeled CD4 or CD8 based on which sequenced repertoire, CD4 or CD8, contained the clonotype at higher abundance. TCRdb trimmed public reads at Q25 via fastp, called clones via MiXCR and kept in-frame beta chains. All rows with the same CDR3 protein become a single entry with the most common DNA and genes. TCRdb, not the original authors, processed these V and J calls. Across this sample there are just under 600,000 distinct CDR3 sequences, with approximately 13% seen only once. Roughly 13% of the sample is taken by the ten largest.

The treatment or condition label here, explained by the study, means: live attenuated yellow fever vaccine strain. Two biological replicates of bulk PBMCs were collected at each blood-draw timepoint. A standard Ficoll-Paque protocol was used to isolate PBMCs from peripheral blood. RNA was extracted with TriZol from bulk PBMCs, CD4 and CD8 fractions, and dextramer-positive and dextramer-negative fractions. This clonotype was counted between two and nine times. Its antigen is not yet known. No qualities accompany the bases; no much larger clone lies one base away. The chain couples TRBV7-2 to TRBJ2-3, and TRBD2 may be the D gene, going by 5 matching bases. The source was PBMCs, collected on the day of the yellow fever booster vaccination. The source is a man aged 25-45 years who received the YFV17D yellow fever vaccine. The CDR3 region has the sequence CASLRTPFTDTQYF. The nucleotides are TGTGCCAGCCTAAGGACTCCTTTCACAGATACGCAGTATTTT.